The clone carrying this TCR beta chain was detected once. Other DNA sequences in this specimen translate into the identical CDR3. Sequencing was performed with immunoSEQ multiplex PCR; in TCRdb, only in-frame clones are kept and a portion is missing. In the table there are 200,000 to 250,000 clones, approximately 86% of which are singletons. The sample originates from a study of blood T cell repertoires in COVID-19. The wider study: Acute-phase and convalescent COVID-19 samples originated in the United States, Italy and Spain.

V lost 3 bases and J lost 4, with 7 bases in between. Germline CDR1 and CDR2: ENHRY and SYGVKD. This CDR3 is 14 amino acids long. The chain recombines TRBV10-3 with TRBJ2-6; D gene unclear. The sample taken for sequencing was PBMCs or T cells enriched from blood (not recorded which). This receptor was taken from a woman aged 25 to 45 with acute COVID-19. As DNA, the CDR3 is TGTGCCATCAGTGATAATTCCGGGGCCAACGTCCTGACTTTC. Translating it yields CAISDNSGANVLTF.